This passage covers 25 T cell receptor beta chains from one sample sequenced in a study of control samples from healthy donors and cancer patients. Produced via immunoSEQ multiplex PCR; TCRdb's table is partial and in-frame only. The data hold over 200,000 clones, with roughly 87% observed a single time. Sequencing was carried out using PBMCs. The receptor source for this set is a woman aged 55-69 years with lung cancer.

In its sample, this clone was seen once. The V gene is TRBV10-2, the J gene TRBJ2-5; D is possibly TRBD1 (5 bases). The CDR3 is made up of 13 amino acids. V was pared by 6 bases and J by 2 bases, with 10 bases between. Germline V CDR1 and CDR2: WSHSY, SAAADI. DNA for the CDR3: TGCGCCAGCAGCGACAGAAAACAAGAGACCCAGTACTTC. Amino acid sequence: CASSDRKQETQYF.

The V and J genes are TRBV28 and TRBJ1-1; no reliable D call. CDR3 length: 13 amino acids. The germline CDR1 and CDR2 sequences are MDHEN and SYDVKM. Trimming took off 6 bases at V and 2 bases at J, with 10 bases between the two ends. CDR3 region: CASSPGSNTEAFF. The CDR3 DNA reads as TGTGCCAGCAGCCCCGGGTCCAACACTGAAGCTTTCTTT.

V usage is TRBV9 and J usage is TRBJ2-3; 8 bases map to TRBD2. V shed 3 bases and J 2 bases; nucleotides not matched to a gene: 5. The CDR3 length is 15 residues. Germline lookup yields CDR1 SGDLS and CDR2 YYNGEE. The CDR3 DNA reads TGTGCCAGCAGCGGCCCGGGACTAGACACAGATACGCAGTATTTT. This gives the protein CASSGPGLDTDTQYF. Full variable domain (missing parts from reference TRBV9 and TRBJ2-3): DSGVTQTPKHLITATGQRVTLRCSPRSGDLSVYWYQQSLDQGLQFLIQYYNGEERAKGNILERFSAQQFPDLHSELNLSSLELGDSALYFCASSGPGLDTDTQYFGPGTRLTVL.

The chain uses TRBV10-3 and TRBJ2-1, with D uncertain. The CDR3 has 12 residues. Trimming left V 6 bases short and J 8 bases short, with 11 bases between. The germline gives CDR1 ENHRY, CDR2 SYGVKD. CDR3 sequence reads: CAISVGQDEQFF. The DNA of the CDR3 is TGTGCCATCAGCGTAGGCCAAGATGAGCAGTTCTTC.

This clone was detected only a few times. The chain uses TRBV5-1 and TRBJ2-5; 10 bases align to TRBD1. Germline V gene lookup returns CDR1 SGHRS and CDR2 YFSETQ. This CDR3 spans 15 amino acids. J was trimmed by 3 bases and V by 0 bases; bases with no gene match: 2. The CDR3 reads CASSLAGTGEETQYF. As DNA, the CDR3 is TGCGCCAGCAGCTTGGCTGGGACAGGGGAAGAGACCCAGTACTTC.

This clone has only one observation. The CDR3 DNA sequence: TGCGCCAGCAGTCCTTCTGGTACCGGGGAGCTGTTTTTT. Protein: CASSPSGTGELFF. The chain is built from TRBV5-1 and TRBJ2-2; D ambiguous. V lost 5 bases, J lost 5 bases, and 10 bases lay in between. Germline V gives CDR1 SGHRS, CDR2 YFSETQ. CDR3 length: 13 residues.

This chain uses TRBV13 with TRBJ2-3; 10 bases line up with TRBD2. CDR3 length: 21 residues. Germline V gene data show CDR1 as PRHDT and CDR2 as FYEKMQ (reference sequence). The V and J ends lost 4 bases and 4 bases, in that order; junction bases with no gene match: 23. Here the CDR3 reads CASSSSHSLPPLAGWADTQYF. CDR3 DNA sequence: TGTGCCAGCAGCTCCTCACACTCACTCCCCCCACTAGCGGGGTGGGCAGATACGCAGTATTTT.

This clone was seen a single time. The chain joins TRBV5-1 to TRBJ1-3; D ambiguous. Trimming took 4 bases from V and 0 from J, leaving 8 bases between them. Germline V gives CDR1 SGHRS, CDR2 YFSETQ. The CDR3 totals 14 residues. The CDR3 is CASSPPDSGNTIYF. The DNA of the CDR3 is TGCGCCAGCAGCCCCCCTGACTCTGGAAACACCATATATTTT.

The V call is TRBV15, the J call TRBJ1-5; 7 bases align to TRBD1. The CDR3 has 15 residues. Per germline, CDR1 LNHNV and CDR2 YYDKDF (reference sequence). V gave up 1 base and J gave up 6 bases; unmatched junction bases: 6. The chain's CDR3 is CATSRGGAGGQPQHF. CDR3 sequence (DNA): TGTGCCACCAGCAGAGGTGGAGCAGGGGGTCAGCCCCAGCATTTT. Drawing the rest from reference TRBV15 and TRBJ1-5, the complete variable domain is DAMVIQNPRYQVTQFGKPVTLSCSQTLNHNVMYWYQQKSSQAPKLLFHYYDKDFNNEADTPDNFQSRRPNTSFCFLDIRSPGLGDTAMYLCATSRGGAGGQPQHFGDGTRLSIL.

V and J are TRBV7-2 and TRBJ2-1; D gene unclear. This CDR3 is built from 14 residues. Trimming pared 1 base from V and 3 bases from J, leaving 7 bases between. The germline V gene encodes CDR1 SGHTA and CDR2 FQGNSA. CDR3 protein: CASSLVPGYNEQFF. CDR3 nucleotides: TGTGCCAGCAGCTTAGTTCCCGGCTACAATGAGCAGTTCTTC. Filled out from reference TRBV7-2 and TRBJ2-1, the complete variable domain reads GAGVSQSPSNKVTEKGKDVELRCDPISGHTALYWYRQSLGQGLEFLIYFQGNSAPDKSGLPSDRFSAERTGGSVSTLTIQRTQQEDSAVYLCASSLVPGYNEQFFGPGTRLTVL.

The rearrangement links TRBV9 to TRBJ1-2, with 9 bases lining up with TRBD1. Unmatched junction bases numbered 5, after V lost 3 bases and J lost 5 bases. This CDR3 comprises 14 residues. Germline-derived CDR1 and CDR2 are SGDLS and YYNGEE. The DNA of the CDR3 is TGTGCCAGCAGCGCCGGGGACAGGGAGTATGGCTACACCTTC. Translating gives CASSAGDREYGYTF.

CDR3 sequence reads: CASSLGLLNEQFF. Written as DNA, the CDR3 is TGTGCCAGCAGCCTCGGATTACTCAATGAGCAGTTCTTC. The chain links TRBV7-3 to TRBJ2-1; D is uncertain. Trimming stripped 5 bases from V and 6 bases from J, with 11 bases between. CDR1 is SGHTA and CDR2 is FQGTGA in the germline V gene. The CDR3 contains 13 residues.

This clone appeared a few times. This chain joins TRBV3-1 (or the pseudogene TRBV3-2) and TRBJ2-2, with D possibly matching TRBD1 (6 bases). Per the germline V gene, CDR1 is LGHDT and CDR2 is YNNKEL (reference sequence). CDR3 length: 15 residues. The V end lost 4 bases, the J end lost 7 bases, and 16 bases lay between the germline ends. CDR3 in amino acids: CASSPHAGVGGELFF. The CDR3 DNA follows: TGTGCCAGCAGCCCCCATGCAGGGGTGGGCGGGGAGCTGTTTTTT.

This chain links TRBV7-6 with TRBJ2-1; 8 bases are a match to TRBD1. The CDR3 totals 16 residues. The ends lost 4 bases at V and 3 bases at J; junction bases unmatched: 8. CDR1 SGHVS and CDR2 FNYEAQ come from the germline V gene. Written as DNA, the CDR3 is TGTGCCAGCAGCTCCGGGACAGGACAACTCTACAATGAGCAGTTCTTC. This sequence encodes CASSSGTGQLYNEQFF.

Here the CDR3 reads CASRRNRGLNTEAFF. CDR3 in DNA: TGTGCCAGCAGGCGGAACAGGGGACTGAACACTGAAGCTTTCTTT. This chain connects TRBV7-2 to TRBJ1-1, with 7 bases identical to TRBD1. Germline V gene data show CDR1 as SGHTA and CDR2 as FQGNSA. The CDR3 sequence is 15 residues long. Germline trimming cut 6 bases from V and 0 bases from J; bases unmatched to any gene: 7.

V is TRBV10-3 and J is TRBJ2-1; TRBD1 matches at 7 bases. CDR3 length equals 15 residues. With 10 bases clipped from V and 6 bases from J, the junction kept 15 bases outside the gene matches. Germline V gives CDR1 ENHRY, CDR2 SYGVKD. CDR3 DNA: TGTGCCAGCAGGAAGAGGGACAGTATCGGCAATGAGCAGTTCTTC. It yields the protein CASRKRDSIGNEQFF.

The chain links TRBV19 to TRBJ2-1; D not resolved. The CDR3 runs 14 residues. The germline gives CDR1 LNHDA, CDR2 SQIVND (reference sequence). V lost 3 bases and J 4 bases, leaving 10 bases between the germline ends. CDR3 DNA sequence: TGTGCCAGTAGTATCAAGGGCTCTTACAATGAGCAGTTCTTC. This sequence encodes CASSIKGSYNEQFF.

The rearrangement links TRBV6-5 to TRBJ1-5; TRBD1 aligns across 8 bases. The V and J ends lost 5 bases and 5 bases, in that order; junction bases with no gene match: 8. Germline CDR1 reads MNHEY; CDR2 reads SVGAGI. This CDR3 has 15 amino acids. DNA for the CDR3: TGTGCCAGCAGTCCCCATCAGGGGGCAGATCAGCCCCAGCATTTT. As protein: CASSPHQGADQPQHF.

This chain joins TRBV3-1 (or the pseudogene TRBV3-2) and TRBJ2-3, with D unresolved. Germline CDR1 is LGHDT and CDR2 is YNNKEL (reference sequence). Trimming removed 1 base at V and 4 bases at J, with 3 bases between. The CDR3 runs to 12 residues. CDR3 region: CASSQVSDTQYF. The CDR3 coding sequence is TGTGCCAGCAGCCAAGTTTCAGATACGCAGTATTTT.

The chain has TRBV6-5 and TRBJ2-1, with 11 bases identical to TRBD2. The CDR3 length is 15 residues. Germline loops: CDR1 MNHEY, CDR2 SVGAGI. Trimming took 7 bases from V and 1 from J; bases not matched to a gene: 3. The CDR3 DNA is TGTGCCAGCACCTGGACTAGCGGGTCCTACAATGAGCAGTTCTTC. Residues: CASTWTSGSYNEQFF.

In this sample, this clone turned up once. The chain joins TRBV7-2 to TRBJ2-1, with D tentatively TRBD1 (6 bases). This CDR3 is built from 13 residues. Trimming removed 2 bases from V and 9 bases from J, with 11 bases in between. Germline CDR1 is SGHTA and CDR2 is FQGNSA. CDR3 coding DNA: TGTGCCAGCAGCTTACACGTGGGGGCTGAGCAGTTCTTC. Protein sequence: CASSLHVGAEQFF.

The CDR3 DNA is TGTGCCAGCAGTTTCAGGGGAACTAATGAAAAACTGTTTTTT. The encoded protein is CASSFRGTNEKLFF. V usage is TRBV6-5 and J usage is TRBJ1-4; TRBD1 might be the D (6 bases). Germline CDR1 reads MNHEY; CDR2 reads SVGAGI. V lost 4 bases and J 1 base, leaving 7 bases between the germline ends. The CDR3 contains 14 residues.

The V and J genes are TRBV11-2 and TRBJ1-4, with TRBD1 identical over 10 bases. CDR1 and CDR2 (germline): SGHAT, FQNNGV. CDR3 length: 16 amino acids. V was clipped by 1 base and J by 7 bases; unmatched bases: 6. CDR3 protein: CASSLAGTGVVEKLFF. CDR3 sequence (DNA): TGTGCCAGCAGCTTAGCCGGGACAGGGGTAGTTGAAAAACTGTTTTTT.

This clone appeared a single time. The chain is built from TRBV11-2 and TRBJ1-1; maybe TRBD1 (5 bases). Germline V gives CDR1 SGHAT, CDR2 FQNNGV. CDR3 length: 15 amino acids. V lost 6 bases, J lost 3 bases, and 17 bases lay in between. CDR3 sequence: CASSDRWRGDTEAFF. The CDR3 DNA follows: TGTGCCAGCAGTGACCGTTGGAGGGGCGACACTGAAGCTTTCTTT.

V is TRBV9 and J is TRBJ1-1; no reliable D call. V was trimmed by 5 bases and J by 0 bases, leaving 8 bases between them. Germline V gives CDR1 SGDLS, CDR2 YYNGEE. CDR3 length equals 13 residues. This CDR3 is CASRGSLNTEAFF. CDR3 DNA sequence: TGTGCCAGCAGGGGAAGTCTGAACACTGAAGCTTTCTTT.